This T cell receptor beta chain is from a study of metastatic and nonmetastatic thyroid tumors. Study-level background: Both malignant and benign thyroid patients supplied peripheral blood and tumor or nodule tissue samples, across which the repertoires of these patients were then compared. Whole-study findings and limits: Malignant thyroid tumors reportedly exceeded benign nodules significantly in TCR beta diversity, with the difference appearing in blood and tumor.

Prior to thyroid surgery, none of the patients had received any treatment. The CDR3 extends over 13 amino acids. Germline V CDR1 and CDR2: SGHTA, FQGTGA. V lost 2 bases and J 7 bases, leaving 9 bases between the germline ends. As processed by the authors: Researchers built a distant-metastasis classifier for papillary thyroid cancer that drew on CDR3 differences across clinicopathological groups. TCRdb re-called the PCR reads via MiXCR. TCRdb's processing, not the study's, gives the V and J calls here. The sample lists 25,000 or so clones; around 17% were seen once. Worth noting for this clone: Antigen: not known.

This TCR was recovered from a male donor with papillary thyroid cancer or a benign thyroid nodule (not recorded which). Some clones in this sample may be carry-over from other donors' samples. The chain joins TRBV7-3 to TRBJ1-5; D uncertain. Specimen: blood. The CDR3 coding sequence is TGTGCCAGCAGCTTAGGGGTAGGACAGCCCCAGCATTTT. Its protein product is CASSLGVGQPQHF.